The sequence of this T cell receptor (beta chain) was determined in a study of cytomegalovirus exposure and HLA in healthy donors (dated by TCRdb to 2016 to 2017). Context from the whole study: In an earlier analysis of under 600 of the donors, around 290 Gb of sequence data and about 110 million unique TCR beta sequences from 150 million to 200 million T cells were reported. An early release covering roughly 600 HLA-typed donors comprised about 300 gigabases of sequencing data and tens of millions of unique TCR sequences. Among the approximately 400 genotyped donors, approximately 81% belonged to the genetic ancestry cluster associated with self-reported Caucasian donors. The study aimed to test whether signatures of past pathogen exposure could be identified by cataloging public T cell receptors. Using immunosequencing, the study profiled T cell repertoires from 666 subjects and related those repertoires to cytomegalovirus serostatus. Along with the roughly 670-subject first cohort, a separate validation cohort of over 90 different subjects was used. To predict cytomegalovirus infection status, the study brought together high-throughput TCR immunosequencing, statistical association of individual TCRs with disease status, and machine learning. In a later analysis, previously published TCR beta repertoires from 550 to 750 donors were re-analyzed and high-resolution HLA genotyping was added so that TCR occurrence patterns could be studied. Rather than using new phenotypic data, the later analysis identified candidate immune exposures from TCR beta sequences and from how often those sequences occurred across donors. To decide whether each TCR beta V gene segment behaved as functional or pseudogenic, an earlier analysis of approximately 590 of the donors relied on high-throughput TCR beta sequencing. Donor age, sex, ethnicity and CMV serostatus were compiled alongside the repertoire data. Genome-wide SNP genotypes for about three fifths of the roughly 700 donors were used in a later genetic analysis, which treated that subset as a discovery cohort. All discovery cohort repertoires had been generated on a single sequencing platform. HLA typing covered class I and class II loci at four-digit resolution. The number of typed donors differed by locus: roughly 629-640 for A, B, C, DRB1 and DQB1; approximately 520 for DQA1; 600 to 610 for DPA1; and around 490 for DPB1. Roughly five DR-DQ haplotypes were handled as single units for association and clustering because linkage in the cohort was strong. Among roughly 400 genotyped donors of the cohort, an average of about 240,000 unique TCR beta nucleotide sequences were sequenced per donor, about a sixth of them non-productive. The full study reports these points: In the study, approximately 160 TCR beta chains were listed as associated with cytomegalovirus. Because HLA typing was unavailable for some donors at each locus, only the typed subset was used in association tests. In a later analysis, the rate of TCR association differed among HLA loci, with DRB1 alleles having the most associated TCRs and HLA-C alleles having the fewest. The presence/absence analyses assumed that sequencing depth was roughly uniform across donors, and that assumption may not be true. In a later analysis, several top co-occurrence clusters were reported to appear linked to parvovirus B19, influenza, CMV and Epstein-Barr virus. Compared with the 666-donor mean, donors in an Asian-associated ancestry cluster had fewer N-insertions in productive TCRs, according to a later genetic analysis. In a later analysis, HLA-associated TCR beta chains showed more clonal expansion and lower generation probabilities than non-associated chains that were equally common. When HLA alleles, especially DR and DQ, strongly co-occurred, attributing TCR associations to individual alleles was difficult. Immune exposure information for the cohort was limited to CMV serostatus. Because the 87-base-pair reads could not distinguish some IMGT-functional V segments, including TRBV6-2 and TRBV6-3, those segments were excluded. It was suggested by the authors that the approach could potentially be generalized to other disease states and immunological phenotypes. Only TCR beta chains were sequenced in this cohort, and the absence of alpha or paired-chain data limited detectable features. A later analysis associated 16,951 TCR beta sequences with specific HLA alleles at a false discovery rate of 0.05. The sequencing pipeline was judged likely to have produced a cluster of highly shared sequence variants as a technical artifact. Most CMV-associated TCR beta chains appeared to be HLA-restricted in a later analysis, and the HLA associations seemed to be driven largely by CMV exposure. In an earlier analysis of 500 to 650 of the donors, most TCR beta V segments appeared in productive rearrangements about 90% or about 30% of the time, broadly matching IMGT annotations. Linkage disequilibrium might explain the correlated functional status among segregating V segments, but an unknown experimental factor could not be excluded. The classifier was reported to diagnose cytomegalovirus status with high specificity and sensitivity in both the original cohort and the validation cohort. In a later genetic analysis, a missense DCLRE1C variant was associated with V-gene and J-gene trimming of TCR beta chains, and the association was replicated in an independent cohort. Three of the identified cytomegalovirus-associated TCR beta chains were confirmed in vitro to be specific for cytomegalovirus antigens. A further reported finding was that TCR beta sequences accurately predicted the HLA-A and HLA-B alleles for most subjects in the first cohort. Because counts were too low, some 16 rarely observed V segments, including chromosome 9 orphons, were excluded from the earlier analysis of 500 to 700 of the donors. Across donors, most TCR sequences were observed very rarely, whereas some public TCRs were present in many individuals.

A remark on this clone: No cognate antigen has been identified for it. One base away there is no much larger clone; base qualities are not given.

Libraries came from the immunoSEQ multiplex PCR assay. For the multiplex PCR, a mixture combining 60 forward primers for TCR Vbeta segments and 13 reverse primers for TCR Jbeta segments was used. A multiplex PCR assay on genomic DNA amplified the CDR3 region of rearranged TCR beta genes. Amplified TCR beta libraries were sequenced as 87-base-pair reads on the Illumina HiSeq System. Per the authors' processing: In a later analysis, some 80 million unique TCR beta chains were counted across the 500 to 850 repertoires, and roughly 11 million of these chains were shared by at least two donors. Raw reads were error-corrected and collapsed into unique sequences by a nearest-neighbor algorithm in which closely related sequences were merged to remove PCR and sequencing errors. V, D and J gene segments were assigned by aligning CDR3 sequences to IMGT reference sequences. For a sequence to be retained, a match of at least six nucleotides was required to both a V gene segment and a J gene segment. Rearrangements were classified as productive when the CDR3 lacked stop codons and remained in frame with V and J, and all other rearrangements were classified as non-productive. Following IMGT convention, CDR3 was defined as the stretch from the second conserved V-encoded cysteine up to the conserved J-encoded phenylalanine. The earlier analysis of 550 to 650 of the donors excluded any sequence lacking an unambiguous match to a single V gene segment. An earlier analysis of a few hundred of the donors called V segments functional above 56.7% productive rearrangements and segregating when the between-donor standard deviation exceeded 5%. A statistical classification framework was built for diagnosing cytomegalovirus status from the catalog of TCR beta chain sequences. V and J gene assignment, in a later analysis, came from comparing TCR nucleotide sequences with IMGT/GENE-DB human TR gene sequences. In a later analysis, CDR3 sequences and most-parsimonious VDJ recombination scenarios were assigned using the TCRdist pipeline. In a later analysis, every TCR beta chain was defined by the combination of its CDR3 amino acid sequence and its V-gene family, and reads without a unique V-gene family were dropped. A later analysis removed 592 highly shared, low-generation-probability nucleotide sequences to deal with suspected cross-contamination and a sequencing artifact. In a later analysis, a clonal expansion index for each public chain was calculated from normalized within-repertoire ranks of inferred template counts. Generation probabilities in a later analysis came from a VDJ recombination model fitted to out-of-frame rearrangements, and those results were checked against IGoR. A later analysis scored TCR-TCR, TCR-HLA and TCR-CMV co-occurrence with hypergeometric tests, applying a repertoire-size bias correction to TCR pairs. A later analysis estimated false discovery rates by permuting HLA or CMV assignments 20 times. In a later analysis, co-occurring TCRs were grouped using DBSCAN, and TCRdist sequence similarity was added for clustering within HLA-allele-positive subsets. For co-occurrence clustering, repertoires with fewer than 30,000 or more than 120,000 public chains were excluded, along with roughly 5 repertoires with anomalous nucleotide sharing. TCRdb obtained this table from immuneACCESS and retained in-frame rearrangements with V and J assigned. These tables miss some clones; where compared with another copy, unresolved V genes account for less than half of the shortfall, and the remainder is unexplained. V, J and clone size reflect that table, while D and trimming were determined from the DNA. Present in this sample are 130,000 to 150,000 clones, over 70% of which were seen just once. The top ten constitute 5.1% of the sample.

The cohort consisted of 650 to 850 healthy bone marrow donors. All cohort members were sampled while nominally healthy, although unrecorded immune exposures were likely present. The donor tested CMV seronegative and was one of the 352 seronegative cohort members. A peripheral blood sample was provided by each donor, and peripheral blood mononuclear cells were used for TCR beta sequencing. The Qiagen DNeasy Blood Extraction Kit was used to extract genomic DNA from the blood cell samples. V loses 2 bases, J loses 1 base, and the germline ends lie 11 bases apart. The germline V gene specifies KGHSH as CDR1 and LQKENI as CDR2. The CDR3 measures 15 amino acids from cysteine to phenylalanine. The sequence is cut down to CDR3 DNA, 45 bases in frame from base 1.

Recombination joined TRBV18 with TRBJ1-1, with the D gene not confidently named. The sequence came from a male donor in good health and CMV-seronegative. The sequenced material came from PBMCs. The DNA sequence is TGTGCCAGCTCACCATGGCTACAGACGAACACTGAAGCTTTCTTT. The resulting protein is CASSPWLQTNTEAFF.